Presented here are 30 T cell receptor beta chains from one specimen sequenced in a study of post-analysis software for immune sequencing data (dated by TCRdb to about 2015). The study at large found these results: Significantly higher frequencies in patients than in controls were found for a handful of TRBV segments, including TRBV5-6, TRBV5-1 and TRBV20-1.

What these receptors recognize is not known. The library was generated by PCR. Sequenced using an Illumina HiSeq 2500. To reduce PCR and sequencing biases, unique molecular identifiers were built into the TCR beta cDNA libraries. Through fastp at Q25 and MiXCR, TCRdb rebuilt clones from the public reads, retaining in-frame beta chains. Here each entry gathers all rows of one CDR3 protein and keeps the most common genes and DNA. For this sample the table gives some 800,000 distinct CDR3 sequences, of which 46% were detected only once. The ten largest clones take up over 4.5% of the sample. The sample consisted of blood. The source of these receptors is a girl aged 5-17 years with multiple sclerosis.

This clonotype has a handful of counts. The rearrangement links TRBV29-1 to TRBJ2-3, with unresolved D. Germline V gene sequence: CDR1 SQVTM, CDR2 ANQGSEA. CDR3 length equals 11 residues. V was shortened by 6 bases and J by 6 bases, with 10 bases between the two germline ends. CDR3 protein: CSVTLLDTQYF. CDR3 nucleotide sequence: TGCAGCGTGACCCTGTTGGATACGCAGTATTTT.

The genes are TRBV6-1 and TRBJ2-1; 12 nucleotides align to TRBD2. CDR3 length: 15 amino acids. The V gene end was trimmed by 7 bases and the J gene end by 5 bases; junction bases not matched to a gene: 6. Germline CDR1 reads MNHNS; CDR2 reads SASEGT. In nucleotides, the CDR3 is TGTGCCAGCACTCTACGGACTAGCGGGAACAATGAGCAGTTCTTC. Residues: CASTLRTSGNNEQFF.

The V and J genes are TRBV12-3 or TRBV12-4 and TRBJ2-5; 8 bases agree with TRBD1. CDR3 length equals 16 residues. With V trimmed by 6 bases and J by 8 bases, 17 bases remained unmatched. For the CDR3, the DNA is TGTGCCAGCAGCGGGGCCTGGACAGGGAGGCTTATCACCCAGTACTTC. This translates into CASSGAWTGRLITQYF.

The chain has TRBV30 and TRBJ2-1; tentative D call: TRBD1 (5 bases). The germline CDR1 and CDR2 sequences are GTSNPN and SVGIG (reference sequence). The CDR3 length is 18 residues. Between the trimmed V and J ends, which lost 0 bases and 6 bases, there was a span of 24 bases. The CDR3 DNA follows: TGTGCCTGGAGTGTAGGGGCCCCCCGCCTCCTCCTAAGCAATGAGCAGTTCTTC. It translates to CAWSVGAPRLLLSNEQFF. Full variable domain (missing parts from reference TRBV30 and TRBJ2-1): SQTIHQWPATLVQPVGSPLSLECTVEGTSNPNLYWYRQAAGRGLQLLFYSVGIGQISSEVPQNLSASRPQDRQFILSSKKLLLSDSGFYLCAWSVGAPRLLLSNEQFFGPGTRLTVL.

This clonotype turned up a few times. V is TRBV7-9 and J is TRBJ2-1; 9 nucleotides agree with TRBD2. Losses at the gene ends were 5 bases for V and 6 bases for J; bases not matched to a gene: 8. The CDR3 consists of 15 residues. The germline gives CDR1 SEHNR, CDR2 FQNEAQ (reference sequence). The CDR3 DNA sequence: TGTGCCAGCAGCCTACTAGCGGGTGCGGTCAATGAGCAGTTCTTC. As protein: CASSLLAGAVNEQFF.

This chain uses TRBV28 with TRBJ2-7; 11 bases map to TRBD2. V lost 5 bases to trimming and J lost 2 bases; unmatched junction nucleotides: 5. Germline V CDR1 and CDR2: MDHEN, SYDVKM. The CDR3 is made up of 15 amino acids. The CDR3 nucleotides are TGTGCCAGCAGTCCGGGACTAGCGGATCCCTACGAGCAGTACTTC. Its protein product is CASSPGLADPYEQYF.

This chain links TRBV3-1 with TRBJ1-5; weak D call: TRBD1 (6 bases). Trimming took 1 base from V and 5 from J, leaving 9 bases between them. Germline V gene sequence: CDR1 LGHDT, CDR2 YNNKEL (reference sequence). CDR3 length equals 14 residues. CDR3 DNA sequence: TGTGCCAGCAGCCAAGGGGAGGGGGATCAGCCCCAGCATTTT. This gives the protein CASSQGEGDQPQHF.

Only a few counts were recorded for this clonotype. The chain has TRBV20-1 and TRBJ2-7, with TRBD2 matching 12 bases. CDR3 length equals 18 residues. Germline CDR1 is DFQATT and CDR2 is SNEGSKA (reference sequence). Germline trimming cut 5 bases from V and 1 base from J; bases unmatched to any gene: 15. The CDR3 is CSARRLAGEPISSYEQYF. The CDR3, as DNA: TGCAGTGCTCGGAGACTAGCGGGAGAACCGATAAGTTCCTACGAGCAGTACTTC.

This clonotype was counted a few times. The chain carries TRBV20-1 and TRBJ1-2; 7 bases fit TRBD1. Trimming at V came to 4 bases and at J to 4 bases, leaving 9 bases not matched to a gene. CDR1 is DFQATT, CDR2 SNEGSKA, per germline (reference sequence). CDR3 length equals 14 residues. The CDR3 loop is CSATGQDSLYGYTF. As DNA, the CDR3 is TGCAGTGCTACAGGACAGGACTCTCTCTATGGCTACACCTTC.

This chain uses TRBV14 with TRBJ2-4; 9 bases map to TRBD1. Trimming cost V 3 bases and J 8 bases; bases outside gene matches: 8. The V gene's germline CDR1 is SGHDN and CDR2 FVKESK. The CDR3 totals 15 residues. CDR3: CASSQTGTGLDIQYF. The CDR3 bases are TGTGCCAGCAGCCAGACCGGGACAGGGTTGGACATTCAGTACTTC.

In its sample, this clonotype was seen a few times. The chain employs TRBV4-2 and TRBJ2-2; D remains ambiguous. From germline, CDR1 is LGHNA and CDR2 YNFKEQ. The CDR3 is 14 residues long. V lost 1 base to trimming and J lost 5 bases, with 8 bases between them. The CDR3 loop is CASSQALGTGELFF. CDR3 DNA: TGTGCCAGCAGCCAAGCTCTGGGGACCGGGGAGCTGTTTTTT.

The V call is TRBV11-2, the J call TRBJ2-1; 8 bases align to TRBD1. The length of the CDR3 is 14 residues. The germline CDR1 and CDR2 sequences are SGHAT and FQNNGV. Unmatched junction bases numbered 4, after V lost 0 bases and J lost 9 bases. The CDR3 DNA reads TGTGCCAGCAGCTTAGAGGCAGGGGGCCGTGAGCAGTTCTTC. Its protein product is CASSLEAGGREQFF. The full variable domain, completed using reference TRBV11-2 and TRBJ2-1, is EAGVAQSPRYKIIEKRQSVAFWCNPISGHATLYWYQQILGQGPKLLIQFQNNGVVDDSQLPKDRFSAERLKGVDSTLKIQPAKLEDSAVYLCASSLEAGGREQFFGPGTRLTVL.

CDR3 bases: TGTGCCAGCACCATCCGAGGGCAGAATGAAAAACTGTTTTTT. It codes for CASTIRGQNEKLFF. The chain carries TRBV25-1 and TRBJ1-4; D remains unclear. CDR3 length: 14 residues. Germline CDR1 reads MGHDK; CDR2 reads SYGVNS. With 7 bases removed from V and 5 bases from J, the gap between germline ends came to 14 bases.

This chain connects TRBV9 to TRBJ2-7, with TRBD2 matching over 9 bases. This CDR3 has 18 amino acids. CDR1 and CDR2 (germline): SGDLS, YYNGEE. The ends lost 4 bases at V and 0 bases at J; junction bases unmatched: 14. The CDR3 spells CASSPHGGGGYYSYEQYF. The DNA for the CDR3 is TGTGCCAGCAGCCCGCACGGCGGGGGGGGCTACTACTCCTACGAGCAGTACTTC.

This clonotype was seen more than once but under ten times. The chain is built from TRBV5-1 and TRBJ2-5, with 10 bases fitting TRBD2. CDR3 size: 16 residues. V shed 3 bases and J 4 bases; nucleotides not matched to a gene: 9. Germline lookup yields CDR1 SGHRS and CDR2 YFSETQ. The CDR3 nucleotides are TGCGCCAGCAGCTCCAGCGGGGGGGCCGTTAGAGAGACCCAGTACTTC. Its translation: CASSSSGGAVRETQYF.

This chain links TRBV15 with TRBJ2-7; 8 positions match TRBD2. Germline loops: CDR1 LNHNV, CDR2 YYDKDF (reference sequence). The CDR3 has 14 amino acids. V dropped 8 bases and J dropped 4; count of bases not matched to a gene: 10. The CDR3 sequence is CATSATSGLYEQYF. CDR3 sequence (DNA): TGTGCCACCTCTGCCACTAGCGGCCTATACGAGCAGTACTTC.

The chain carries TRBV7-3 and TRBJ1-3; D uncertain. Germline CDR1 and CDR2: SGHTA and FQGTGA. The CDR3 sequence is 13 residues long. V was trimmed by 5 bases and J by 0 bases, leaving 5 bases between them. CDR3 protein: CASSLNSGNTIYF. The CDR3 DNA sequence: TGTGCCAGCAGCCTTAACTCTGGAAACACCATATATTTT.

V usage is TRBV6-5 and J usage is TRBJ2-3; the D is unclear. Germline CDR1 and CDR2: MNHEY and SVGAGI. Trimming took 6 bases from V and 6 from J, leaving 16 bases between them. The CDR3 spans 14 residues. The CDR3 DNA reads as TGTGCCAGCAGCGCGGCCTTTATTAAGGATACGCAGTATTTT. Translated: CASSAAFIKDTQYF.

This clonotype occurred a few times. The rearrangement uses TRBV20-1 and TRBJ2-7; possibly TRBD2 for D (5 bases). Germline V gene lookup returns CDR1 DFQATT and CDR2 SNEGSKA (reference sequence). Trimming pared 1 base from V and 3 bases from J, leaving 16 bases between. This CDR3 region has 15 residues. CDR3 sequence: CSARGSLRTGYEQYF. The CDR3 nucleotides read TGCAGTGCTAGAGGGTCGCTCCGGACTGGCTACGAGCAGTACTTC.

The sample holds a few counts of this clonotype. The chain employs TRBV12-3 or TRBV12-4 and TRBJ2-7; the D is unclear. The J call may not be correct, given that the DNA end is closer to TRBJ2-4. The CDR3 covers 13 residues. CDR3 nucleotides: TGTGCCAGCAGTCTCGACACAACAAACATTCAGTACTTC. It translates to CASSLDTTNIQYF.

The chain has TRBV9 and TRBJ2-7; 7 positions match TRBD1. This CDR3 has 16 amino acids. The germline V gene has CDR1 SGDLS and CDR2 YYNGEE. The J segment lost 7 bases and the V segment lost 1 base, leaving 14 bases of the junction unmatched. DNA for the CDR3: TGTGCCAGCAGCGTAAACAAGGACAGGAGAAACAATGAGCAGTACTTC. Translating gives CASSVNKDRRNNEQYF. Filled out from reference TRBV9 and TRBJ2-7, the complete variable domain reads DSGVTQTPKHLITATGQRVTLRCSPRSGDLSVYWYQQSLDQGLQFLIQYYNGEERAKGNILERFSAQQFPDLHSELNLSSLELGDSALYFCASSVNKDRRNNEQYFGPGTRLTVT.

This clonotype was recorded a few times. The J gene is TRBJ2-3, the V gene TRBV29-1, with unresolved D. Trimming shortened V by 3 bases and J by 4 bases, and 5 bases separated the two germline ends. The CDR3 loop spans 11 amino acids. Germline V CDR1 and CDR2: SQVTM, ANQGSEA. CDR3: CSVEKADTQYF. The CDR3 DNA sequence: TGCAGCGTTGAGAAGGCAGATACGCAGTATTTT.

This chain joins TRBV7-2 and TRBJ2-1; 8 nucleotides agree with TRBD2. CDR1 SGHTA and CDR2 FQGNSA come from the germline V gene. The CDR3 spans 14 residues. The junction had 5 bases not matched to a gene; V was cut back by 8 bases and J by 2 bases. The CDR3 DNA reads TGTGCCAGCGCCGGGGGGGGGACCTACAATGAGCAGTTCTTC. It encodes CASAGGGTYNEQFF.

This clonotype was counted a few times. The V gene is TRBV15, the J gene TRBJ2-3, with 10 bases aligning to TRBD2. The length of the CDR3 is 16 residues. V was pared by 3 bases and J by 4 bases, with 7 bases of the junction left unmatched. Germline CDR1 and CDR2: LNHNV and YYDKDF (reference sequence). As DNA, the CDR3 is TGTGCCACCAGCAGTCGGCAAGCGGGAGGGGCAGATACGCAGTATTTT. This encodes CATSSRQAGGADTQYF. Combining the CDR3 with reference TRBV15 and TRBJ2-3 gives the whole variable domain DAMVIQNPRYQVTQFGKPVTLSCSQTLNHNVMYWYQQKSSQAPKLLFHYYDKDFNNEADTPDNFQSRRPNTSFCFLDIRSPGLGDTAMYLCATSSRQAGGADTQYFGPGTRLTVL.

This clonotype was observed a few times. The V gene is TRBV7-9, the J gene TRBJ1-2, with D perhaps TRBD1 (6 bases). V was clipped by 6 bases and J by 6 bases, with 14 bases between them. CDR1 is SEHNR and CDR2 is FQNEAQ in the germline V gene (reference sequence). The CDR3 contains 13 residues. CDR3 loop: CASSPPDRNGYTF. The DNA of the CDR3 is TGTGCCAGCAGTCCCCCCGACAGGAATGGCTACACCTTC.

This chain connects TRBV10-3 to TRBJ2-5, with a possible D match to TRBD2 (6 bases). The V gene's germline CDR1 is ENHRY and CDR2 SYGVKD. V lost 0 bases and J lost 1, with 12 bases in between. This CDR3 is built from 16 residues. CDR3 DNA sequence: TGTGCCATCAGTGAGTCGAGAGCGGGTGTCCAAGAGACCCAGTACTTC. This translates into CAISESRAGVQETQYF.

This clonotype was detected only a few times. V gene TRBV5-5 combines with J gene TRBJ1-5; TRBD1 might be the D (5 bases). Germline V CDR1 and CDR2: SGHKS, YYEKEE (reference sequence). With 1 base removed from V and 3 bases from J, the gap between germline ends came to 11 bases. CDR3 length: 15 residues. As DNA, the CDR3 is TGTGCCAGCAGCTTGTTTGGGGGACCCAATCAGCCCCAGCATTTT. Translating gives CASSLFGGPNQPQHF. Drawing the rest from reference TRBV5-5 and TRBJ1-5, the complete variable domain is DAGVTQSPTHLIKTRGQQVTLRCSPISGHKSVSWYQQVLGQGPQFIFQYYEKEERGRGNFPDRFSARQFPNYSSELNVNALLLGDSALYLCASSLFGGPNQPQHFGDGTRLSIL.

This clonotype was detected a few times. The chain uses TRBV6-6 and TRBJ2-4; 10 nucleotides match TRBD2. The J call is doubtful: the DNA matches TRBJ2-7 better. In germline, CDR1 is MNHNY, CDR2 SVGAGI (reference sequence). The CDR3 is 16 residues long. This CDR3 reads CASSYSKPSGRYEQYF. CDR3 DNA: TGTGCCAGCAGTTACTCGAAACCTAGCGGGAGATACGAGCAGTACTTC.

A few counts support this clonotype. The genes are TRBV7-2 and TRBJ2-1; D is possibly TRBD2 (5 bases). The germline V gene has CDR1 SGHTA and CDR2 FQGNSA. Trimming pared 1 base from V and 3 bases from J, leaving 13 bases between. CDR3 length: 16 residues. This chain's CDR3 is CASSLVPGSDYNEQFF. CDR3 in DNA: TGTGCCAGCAGCTTAGTTCCGGGAAGCGACTACAATGAGCAGTTCTTC. The full variable domain, with the rest looked up from reference TRBV7-2 and TRBJ2-1, is GAGVSQSPSNKVTEKGKDVELRCDPISGHTALYWYRQSLGQGLEFLIYFQGNSAPDKSGLPSDRFSAERTGGSVSTLTIQRTQQEDSAVYLCASSLVPGSDYNEQFFGPGTRLTVL.

A few counts support this clonotype. This chain links TRBV2 with TRBJ2-7; the D gene could be TRBD1 or TRBD2 (5 bases each). V was pared by 5 bases and J by 2 bases, with 19 bases between. CDR3 length equals 16 residues. Germline V gene sequence: CDR1 SNHLY, CDR2 FYNNEI. CDR3 DNA: TGTGCCAGCAGTCCGCCTGAGGGGTACAGAGCCTACGAGCAGTACTTC. It is translated as CASSPPEGYRAYEQYF.